The sequence of this T cell receptor beta chain was determined in a study of cytomegalovirus exposure and HLA in healthy donors. Whole-study findings and limits: Among donors in an Asian-associated ancestry cluster, a later analysis reportedly found fewer N-insertions than the approximately 700-donor mean. In a later analysis, about 17,000 TCR beta sequences were associated with HLA alleles at 0.05 false discovery rate.

V dropped 4 bases and J dropped 7; count of bases not matched to a gene: 9. Germline values: CDR1 KGHSH, CDR2 LQKENI. The CDR3 sequence is 15 residues long. In regard to this clone: Its target is not known.

Primers included in the PCR were 60 Vbeta and 13 Jbeta primers. Using immunoSEQ multiplex PCR, the repertoire was profiled, and TCRdb retains in-frame clones only, with some absent. Counted here are 100,000 to 150,000 clones, around 80% occurring once; the ten biggest clones make up 0.95% to 1.5%. The sequence came from a female donor in good health and CMV-seronegative. This sequence joins TRBV18 and TRBJ2-1; TRBD1 aligns across 8 bases. Specimen: PBMCs. The CDR3 region is CASSLRQGMKNEQFF. CDR3 sequence (DNA): TGTGCCAGCTCACTCCGACAGGGGATGAAGAATGAGCAGTTCTTC.